These 6 T cell receptor beta chains share one sample of origin, sequenced in a study of early T cells in non-severe SARS-CoV-2 infection. Via MiXCR, TCRdb re-called the 5' RACE reads, giving one row per CDR3 protein. There are 25,000 to 35,000 distinct CDR3 sequences in the sample; approximately 6% occur only once, and around 13% lies in the top ten. Sample: whole blood. The receptor source for this set is an adult who was a healthcare worker with PCR-confirmed SARS-CoV-2 infection or an uninfected control (not recorded which).

This clonotype was counted many times. The CDR3 DNA reads as TGTGCCACGAGCTCTGGGGCCAACGTCCTGACTTTC. It encodes CATSSGANVLTF. The rearrangement uses TRBV24-1 and TRBJ2-6; D gene uncertain. There are 12 residues in the CDR3. V lost 10 bases and J 0 bases, leaving 3 bases between the germline ends. From germline, CDR1 is KGHDR and CDR2 SFDVKD.

This clonotype was seen many times. The chain recombines TRBV10-3 with TRBJ2-7; possible D gene TRBD1, 6 bases. Germline CDR1 and CDR2: ENHRY and SYGVKD. With 0 bases removed from V and 2 bases from J, the gap between germline ends came to 8 bases. CDR3 length: 14 residues. CDR3 DNA sequence: TGTGCCATCAGTGAGTCCGGACAGCCCTACGAGCAGTACTTC. Protein sequence: CAISESGQPYEQYF.

This clonotype was seen ten or more times. This chain connects TRBV2 to TRBJ1-5; 9 bases line up with TRBD1. CDR1 and CDR2 from the germline V gene are SNHLY and FYNNEI. The V and J ends lost 4 bases and 7 bases, in that order; junction bases with no gene match: 5. The CDR3 covers 14 residues. CDR3 bases: TGTGCCAGCAGTGCGGGACAGGGAGAGCAGCCCCAGCATTTT. Its protein product is CASSAGQGEQPQHF.

The sample holds many counts of this clonotype. The chain links TRBV5-1 to TRBJ2-3, with D tentatively TRBD1 (6 bases). Germline V gives CDR1 SGHRS, CDR2 YFSETQ. The CDR3 length is 16 residues. V shed 2 bases and J shed 10 bases, with 23 bases lying between them. The CDR3 region is CASSLISDREGRAQYF. CDR3 in DNA: TGCGCCAGCAGCTTAATCTCGGACAGAGAAGGAAGGGCGCAGTATTTT.

This clonotype occurred many times. The CDR3 spells CASSLTGRQETQYF. Written as DNA, the CDR3 is TGCGCCAGCAGCTTGACAGGGCGGCAAGAGACCCAGTACTTC. V is TRBV5-1 and J is TRBJ2-5; tentatively, D is TRBD1 (6 bases). The ends were cut back, 1 base at V and 2 bases at J, with 9 bases in the middle. The germline V gene has CDR1 SGHRS and CDR2 YFSETQ. The CDR3 runs 14 residues.

The table lists this clonotype with many counts. The V call is TRBV5-4, the J call TRBJ2-1, with D unresolved. This CDR3 is 15 amino acids long. CDR1 and CDR2 from the germline V gene are SGHNT and YYREEE (reference sequence). V lost 4 bases to trimming and J lost 2 bases, with 13 bases between them. The CDR3 is CASSPRPDAYNEQFF. DNA of the CDR3: TGTGCCAGCAGCCCCCGCCCGGACGCCTACAATGAGCAGTTCTTC.